Each of the 28 T cell receptor beta chains below was sequenced from the same sample in a study of cytomegalovirus exposure and HLA in healthy donors. Primers for the PCR totalled 60 Vbeta and 13 Jbeta. The repertoire was sequenced with immunoSEQ multiplex PCR; TCRdb's copy has only in-frame clones and lacks some. The sample carries about 200,000 clones, roughly four fifths recorded once. The sample consisted of PBMCs. Every receptor here comes from a boy younger than 10 in good health and CMV-seronegative.

This chain joins TRBV5-6 and TRBJ1-1, with TRBD1 matching over 8 bases. The CDR3 is 16 residues long. Trimming took 0 bases from V and 0 from J; bases not matched to a gene: 4. CDR1 and CDR2 (germline): SGHDT, YYEEEE. The CDR3 nucleotides are TGTGCCAGCAGCTTGGGGACAGGGCCCATGAACACTGAAGCTTTCTTT. It yields the protein CASSLGTGPMNTEAFF.

The table lists this clone with a count of one. Other DNA sequences in this sample translate to the same CDR3. This rearrangement joins TRBV18 to TRBJ1-2; 9 bases align to TRBD1. V was clipped by 3 bases and J by 5 bases; unmatched bases: 7. Germline lookup yields CDR1 KGHSH and CDR2 LQKENI. CDR3 length equals 15 residues. The CDR3 bases are TGTGCCAGCTCACCCGGACAGGGGCTGAGTTATGGCTACACCTTC. Translated, it gives CASSPGQGLSYGYTF.

This chain links TRBV5-1 with TRBJ1-6; tentatively, D is TRBD1 (5 bases). V lost 0 bases, J lost 9 bases, and 10 bases lay in between. The CDR3 loop spans 14 amino acids. Germline values: CDR1 SGHRS, CDR2 YFSETQ. The CDR3 region has the DNA TGCGCCAGCAGCTTGGCAGGGTTGGGTTCACCCCTCCACTTT. Protein product: CASSLAGLGSPLHF.

This chain links TRBV19 with TRBJ2-7, with D possibly TRBD2 on 6 matching bases. Trimming pared 2 bases from V and 6 bases from J, leaving 11 bases between. The CDR3 extends over 13 amino acids. The germline CDR1 and CDR2 sequences are LNHDA and SQIVND (reference sequence). CDR3 in amino acids: CASSIIGGSEQYF. DNA for the CDR3: TGTGCCAGTAGTATAATCGGGGGAAGCGAGCAGTACTTC.

The V and J genes are TRBV7-3 and TRBJ2-3; TRBD2 matches at 9 bases. In germline, CDR1 is SGHTA, CDR2 FQGTGA. The J segment lost 7 bases and the V segment lost 4 bases, leaving 9 bases of the junction unmatched. The CDR3 extends over 15 amino acids. The CDR3 region is CASSSGGGALYTQYF. The CDR3 region has the DNA TGTGCCAGCAGCTCCGGCGGGGGGGCTCTCTATACGCAGTATTTT.

The rearrangement uses TRBV18 and TRBJ2-7, with TRBD1 as a possible D gene (5 bases). Per the germline V gene, CDR1 is KGHSH and CDR2 is LQKENI. Trimming stripped 2 bases from V and 1 base from J, with 12 bases between. The length of the CDR3 is 15 residues. The CDR3 here is CASSPKTTDSYEQYF. CDR3 DNA sequence: TGTGCCAGCTCACCAAAAACGACAGATTCCTACGAGCAGTACTTC.

This clone was counted only a few times. The rearrangement links TRBV6-5 to TRBJ2-3; D is perhaps TRBD1 (6 bases). The CDR3 covers 16 residues. The germline gives CDR1 MNHEY, CDR2 SVGAGI. V gave up 0 bases and J gave up 4 bases, with 14 bases separating them. This chain's CDR3 is CASSYSFTGNPDTQYF. CDR3 DNA: TGTGCCAGCAGTTACTCGTTCACAGGGAATCCAGATACGCAGTATTTT.

The chain carries TRBV9 and TRBJ1-3; no reliable D call. The CDR3 totals 14 residues. CDR1 and CDR2 from the germline V gene are SGDLS and YYNGEE. V was clipped by 5 bases and J by 1 base, with 10 bases between them. CDR3 loop: CASSLWESGNTIYF. CDR3 DNA sequence: TGTGCCAGCAGTCTTTGGGAGTCTGGAAACACCATATATTTT. Combining the CDR3 with reference TRBV9 and TRBJ1-3 gives the whole variable domain DSGVTQTPKHLITATGQRVTLRCSPRSGDLSVYWYQQSLDQGLQFLIQYYNGEERAKGNILERFSAQQFPDLHSELNLSSLELGDSALYFCASSLWESGNTIYFGEGSWLTVV.

The V call is TRBV6-5, the J call TRBJ1-6, with 9 positions matching TRBD1. J gave up 10 bases and V 2 bases, and 9 bases lay outside the gene matches. The length of the CDR3 is 16 residues. The germline V gene encodes CDR1 MNHEY and CDR2 SVGAGI. The CDR3 DNA reads as TGTGCCAGCAGTTACGGACAGGGGACCCTAAGATCACCCCTCCACTTT. It yields the protein CASSYGQGTLRSPLHF.

The V call is TRBV4-3, the J call TRBJ1-2, with 9 bases that match TRBD1. With V trimmed by 2 bases and J by 8 bases, 12 bases remained unmatched. Germline V CDR1 and CDR2: LGHNA, YSLEER. CDR3 length equals 16 residues. This CDR3 reads CASSQMGTGGAGGYTF. The CDR3 DNA reads as TGCGCCAGCAGCCAAATGGGAACAGGGGGCGCGGGAGGCTACACCTTC.

The rearrangement links TRBV11-2 to TRBJ2-3; 12 bases are a match to TRBD1. V shed 5 bases and J 4 bases; nucleotides not matched to a gene: 10. CDR1 and CDR2 (germline): SGHAT, FQNNGV. The CDR3 sequence is 17 residues long. The CDR3 bases are TGTGCCAGCAGCCAGAGGGGACAGGGGGCAATAGCAGATACGCAGTATTTT. Protein sequence: CASSQRGQGAIADTQYF.

V gene TRBV18 combines with J gene TRBJ2-5, with D hard to call. Germline CDR1 is KGHSH and CDR2 is LQKENI. With 3 bases removed from V and 5 bases from J, the gap between germline ends came to 7 bases. CDR3 length: 12 residues. The CDR3 reads CASSPGYETQYF. The CDR3 DNA sequence: TGTGCCAGCTCACCCGGGTACGAGACCCAGTACTTC.

This chain connects TRBV5-4 to TRBJ2-3; 11 nucleotides line up with TRBD2. The CDR3 is 15 residues long. Germline CDR1 SGHNT, CDR2 YYREEE (reference sequence). Trimming cost V 4 bases and J 6 bases; bases outside gene matches: 7. In nucleotides, the CDR3 is TGTGCCAGCAGCGCTAGCGGGGGGCTGGGGGATACGCAGTATTTT. Amino acid sequence: CASSASGGLGDTQYF.

The genes are TRBV7-3 and TRBJ2-3; 8 bases are a match to TRBD2. Per germline, CDR1 SGHTA and CDR2 FQGTGA. This CDR3 contains 16 residues. V lost 2 bases and J lost 0; bases outside the gene matches: 4. CDR3 DNA: TGTGCCAGCAGCTTAGTAGCGGGATATAGCACAGATACGCAGTATTTT. This encodes CASSLVAGYSTDTQYF.

This clone was detected only once. The chain recombines TRBV20-1 with TRBJ1-2; 9 bases line up with TRBD1. After removal of 5 bases from V and 8 bases from J, the junction contained 3 bases not matched to a gene. The CDR3 is 11 amino acids. CDR1 is DFQATT, CDR2 SNEGSKA, per germline (reference sequence). CDR3 in amino acids: CSALTGGGYTF. CDR3 nucleotides: TGCAGTGCTTTGACAGGGGGGGGCTACACCTTC.

This clone was counted once. The chain employs TRBV7-8 and TRBJ1-2; unclear D gene. The germline gives CDR1 SGHVS, CDR2 FQNEAQ. Trimming removed 5 bases from V and 5 bases from J, with 12 bases in between. The CDR3 runs to 13 residues. The CDR3 coding sequence is TGTGCCAGCAGCGCCCGGACTGCTTATGGCTACACCTTC. Translating gives CASSARTAYGYTF.

J is TRBJ2-1 and V is TRBV2, with 12 nucleotides matching TRBD2. From germline, CDR1 is SNHLY and CDR2 FYNNEI. The V and J ends lost 7 bases and 8 bases, in that order; junction bases with no gene match: 9. CDR3 length equals 15 residues. CDR3: CASIYLAGGPDEQFF. CDR3 DNA: TGTGCCAGCATTTACCTAGCGGGGGGGCCCGATGAGCAGTTCTTC.

The rearrangement uses TRBV9 and TRBJ1-1; D possibly corresponds to TRBD1 (5 bases). Trimming shortened V by 4 bases and J by 8 bases, and 15 bases separated the two germline ends. CDR3 length: 13 amino acids. CDR1 and CDR2 from the germline V gene are SGDLS and YYNGEE. CDR3 DNA sequence: TGTGCCAGCAGCTCCGGGGGGGATTCCGAAGCTTTCTTT. Its translation: CASSSGGDSEAFF.

V usage is TRBV19 and J usage is TRBJ2-1, with 9 bases lining up with TRBD2. With 3 bases clipped from V and 8 bases from J, the junction kept 11 bases outside the gene matches. The germline V gene encodes CDR1 LNHDA and CDR2 SQIVND (reference sequence). The CDR3 is 16 residues long. CDR3 DNA: TGTGCCAGTAGTATGCTCTCGCGGGGGGGCCATTATGAGCAGTTCTTC. Translated: CASSMLSRGGHYEQFF.

J is TRBJ2-1 and V is TRBV7-3; tentatively, D is TRBD2 (6 bases). From germline, CDR1 is SGHTA and CDR2 FQGTGA. V gave up 2 bases and J gave up 2 bases, with 7 bases separating them. CDR3 length: 14 residues. CDR3 protein: CASSLRGTYNEQFF. DNA of the CDR3: TGTGCCAGCAGCTTACGGGGGACCTACAATGAGCAGTTCTTC.

J is TRBJ1-2 and V is TRBV7-2, with 9 bases lining up with TRBD1. V trimming: 5 bases; J trimming: 5 bases; junction bases outside the gene matches: 12. Germline V lookup: CDR1 SGHTA, CDR2 FQGNSA. This CDR3 is built from 16 residues. CDR3 in DNA: TGTGCCAGCAGCCTACGGACCCAGGGACAGGGTTATGGCTACACCTTC. Translated: CASSLRTQGQGYGYTF.

This chain joins TRBV5-1 and TRBJ2-5; the match to TRBD2 covers 10 bases. J lost 3 bases, V lost 4 bases, and 9 bases had no gene match. CDR3 length equals 16 residues. Germline V lookup: CDR1 SGHRS, CDR2 YFSETQ. CDR3 protein: CASSPGGSGGKETQYF. The CDR3 DNA reads as TGCGCCAGCAGCCCCGGGGGTAGCGGGGGGAAAGAGACCCAGTACTTC. Full variable domain (missing parts from reference TRBV5-1 and TRBJ2-5): KAGVTQTPRYLIKTRGQQVTLSCSPISGHRSVSWYQQTPGQGLQFLFEYFSETQRNKGNFPGRFSGRQFSNSRSEMNVSTLELGDSALYLCASSPGGSGGKETQYFGPGTRLLVL.

This clone has a handful of counts. V and J are TRBV4-1 and TRBJ2-1; 14 bases are shared with TRBD2. The CDR3 runs to 18 residues. J gave up 0 bases and V 3 bases, and 4 bases lay outside the gene matches. Germline V gene lookup returns CDR1 MGHRA and CDR2 YSYEKL. The CDR3 region has the DNA TGCGCCAGCAGCCAGGTTGGACTAGCGGGGGGCTCCTACAATGAGCAGTTCTTC. Translating gives CASSQVGLAGGSYNEQFF.

The chain employs TRBV2 and TRBJ2-5; TRBD2 agrees at 12 bases. Near its end, the DNA agrees better with TRBJ2-7, so the J call may be wrong. CDR3 size: 15 residues. Germline-derived CDR1 and CDR2 are SNHLY and FYNNEI. The CDR3 bases are TGTGCCAGCAGGGATACTAGCGGGGGGACCTACGAGCAGTACTTC. It encodes CASRDTSGGTYEQYF.

V gene TRBV5-1 combines with J gene TRBJ1-4; a possible D gene is TRBD1 (6 bases). The germline V gene has CDR1 SGHRS and CDR2 YFSETQ. The CDR3 has 15 residues. V was pared by 4 bases and J by 1 base, with 11 bases between. The DNA for the CDR3 is TGCGCCAGCAGCCGTACAGGGTTAACTAATGAAAAACTGTTTTTT. It codes for CASSRTGLTNEKLFF.

The rearrangement links TRBV7-9 to TRBJ1-2, with 7 bases lining up with TRBD1. In germline, CDR1 is SEHNR, CDR2 FQNEAQ (reference sequence). The V segment lost 5 bases and the J segment 6 bases; nucleotides outside the gene matches: 6. CDR3 size: 13 residues. This CDR3 reads CASSPGGGDGYTF. DNA for the CDR3: TGTGCCAGCAGCCCAGGGGGTGGGGATGGCTACACCTTC.

The rearrangement joins TRBV7-2 to TRBJ2-2, with 7 bases identical to TRBD2. CDR1 and CDR2 (germline): SGHTA, FQGNSA. This CDR3 contains 15 residues. The trim removed 5 bases at V and 0 bases at J, leaving 3 bases unmatched. The CDR3 DNA sequence: TGTGCCAGCAGCCTGGGACTACCGAACACCGGGGAGCTGTTTTTT. This encodes CASSLGLPNTGELFF.

The chain uses TRBV19 and TRBJ2-4, with TRBD1 as a possible D gene (6 bases). The CDR3 loop spans 15 amino acids. The V gene's germline CDR1 is LNHDA and CDR2 SQIVND (reference sequence). The V and J ends lost 5 bases and 5 bases respectively, with 16 bases between them. The CDR3 sequence: CASSGSQGVQNIQYF. DNA of the CDR3: TGTGCCAGTAGTGGATCACAGGGAGTCCAAAACATTCAGTACTTC. Supplemented by reference TRBV19 and TRBJ2-4, the full variable domain reads DGGITQSPKYLFRKEGQNVTLSCEQNLNHDAMYWYRQDPGQGLRLIYYSQIVNDFQKGDIAEGYSVSREKKESFPLTVTSAQKNPTAFYLCASSGSQGVQNIQYFGAGTRLSVL.